The TCR beta chain described here comes from a study of blood T cell repertoires in COVID-19. Some clones are missing from TCRdb's copy, which holds only in-frame ones; the method was immunoSEQ multiplex PCR. Of hundreds of thousands of clones listed, 65% to 90% were seen once; the top ten hold roughly 5%. Trimming took 2 bases from V and 7 from J; bases not matched to a gene: 2. Germline V gene data show CDR1 as SGHNT and CDR2 as YYREEE (reference sequence). The CDR3 sequence is 13 residues long. Input material: peripheral blood. The sequence derives from a man in his fifties with COVID-19, enrolled during active disease. The rearrangement links TRBV5-4 to TRBJ2-2; 7 nucleotides line up with TRBD2. CDR3 protein: CASSFGGVGELFF. The CDR3 coding sequence is TGTGCCAGCAGCTTTGGGGGGGTCGGGGAGCTGTTTTTT.